This T cell receptor (beta chain) was profiled in a study of T-cell memory formation after mild COVID-19. As for the study in general: Largely donor-specific sequence clusters came from two donors. Study conclusions and caveats: Clones shrinking from day 15 to 85 showed even CD4/CD8 mixes; later expanders tilted CD4+. Memory from before infection featured some responding clones, which suggests cross-reactive memory joined.

A single record per CDR3 protein comes from TCRdb applying MiXCR to the 5' RACE reads. The sample lists 350,000 to 500,000 distinct CDR3 sequences, around a quarter seen once, with approximately 14% in the top ten. The ends lost 5 bases at V and 5 bases at J; junction bases unmatched: 7. This CDR3 spans 14 amino acids. Per the germline V gene, CDR1 is SGHTA and CDR2 is FQGNSA. About this clonotype: Its antigen remains unidentified.

Sequencing was performed on PBMCs or a T cell subset sorted from them (not recorded which). This receptor was obtained from an adult woman who had mild COVID-19 (a few samples of this study predate the infection). Cell type and time point are not known. The chain employs TRBV7-2 and TRBJ2-5, with TRBD1 identical over 8 bases. The CDR3 spells CASSTWTGRETQYF. CDR3 coding DNA: TGTGCCAGCAGCACCTGGACAGGGAGGGAGACCCAGTACTTC. The variable domain in full, completed from reference TRBV7-2 and TRBJ2-5, reads GAGVSQSPSNKVTEKGKDVELRCDPISGHTALYWYRQSLGQGLEFLIYFQGNSAPDKSGLPSDRFSAERTGGSVSTLTIQRTQQEDSAVYLCASSTWTGRETQYFGPGTRLLVL.